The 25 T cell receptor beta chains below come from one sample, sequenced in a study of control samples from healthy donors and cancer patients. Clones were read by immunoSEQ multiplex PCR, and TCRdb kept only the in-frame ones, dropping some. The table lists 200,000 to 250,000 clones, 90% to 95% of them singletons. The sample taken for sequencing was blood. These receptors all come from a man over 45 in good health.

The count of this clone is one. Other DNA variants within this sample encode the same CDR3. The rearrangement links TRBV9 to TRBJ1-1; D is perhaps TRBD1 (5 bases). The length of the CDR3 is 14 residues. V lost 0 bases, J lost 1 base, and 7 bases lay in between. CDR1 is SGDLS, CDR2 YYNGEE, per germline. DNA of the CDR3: TGTGCCAGCAGCGTAGGGGGCCAGAACACTGAAGCTTTCTTT. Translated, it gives CASSVGGQNTEAFF.

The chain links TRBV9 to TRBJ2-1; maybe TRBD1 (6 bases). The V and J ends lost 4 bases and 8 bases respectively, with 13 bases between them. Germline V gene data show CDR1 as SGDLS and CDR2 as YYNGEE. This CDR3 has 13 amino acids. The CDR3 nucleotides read TGTGCCAGCAGCTTACAACAGGGCCATGAGCAGTTCTTC. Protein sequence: CASSLQQGHEQFF.

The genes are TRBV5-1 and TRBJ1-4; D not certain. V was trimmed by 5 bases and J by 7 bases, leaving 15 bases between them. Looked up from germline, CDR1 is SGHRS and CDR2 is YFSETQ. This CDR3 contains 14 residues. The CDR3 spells CASRAQPSAEKLFF. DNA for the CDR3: TGCGCCAGCAGGGCGCAGCCTTCTGCTGAAAAACTGTTTTTT. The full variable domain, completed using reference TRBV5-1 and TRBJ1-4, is KAGVTQTPRYLIKTRGQQVTLSCSPISGHRSVSWYQQTPGQGLQFLFEYFSETQRNKGNFPGRFSGRQFSNSRSEMNVSTLELGDSALYLCASRAQPSAEKLFFGSGTQLSVL.

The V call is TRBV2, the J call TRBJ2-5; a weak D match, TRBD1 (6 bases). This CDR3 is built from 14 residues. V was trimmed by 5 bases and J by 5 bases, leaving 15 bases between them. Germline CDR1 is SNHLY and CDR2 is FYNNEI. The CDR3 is CASSYVSGVETQYF. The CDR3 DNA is TGTGCCAGCAGTTACGTTTCAGGGGTTGAGACCCAGTACTTC.

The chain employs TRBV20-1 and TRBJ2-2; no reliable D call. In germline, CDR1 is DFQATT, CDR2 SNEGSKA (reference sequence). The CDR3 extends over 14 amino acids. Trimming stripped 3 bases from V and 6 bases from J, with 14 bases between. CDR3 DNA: TGCAGTGCTAGTCTCCCGGATAGTCCCGGGGAGCTGTTTTTT. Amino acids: CSASLPDSPGELFF.

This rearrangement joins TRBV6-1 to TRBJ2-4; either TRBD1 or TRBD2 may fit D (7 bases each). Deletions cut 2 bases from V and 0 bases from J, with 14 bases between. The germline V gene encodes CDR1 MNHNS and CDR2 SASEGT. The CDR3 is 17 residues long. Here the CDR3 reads CASSEFQGGLAKNIQYF. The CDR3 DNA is TGTGCCAGCAGTGAATTTCAGGGGGGGCTAGCCAAAAACATTCAGTACTTC.

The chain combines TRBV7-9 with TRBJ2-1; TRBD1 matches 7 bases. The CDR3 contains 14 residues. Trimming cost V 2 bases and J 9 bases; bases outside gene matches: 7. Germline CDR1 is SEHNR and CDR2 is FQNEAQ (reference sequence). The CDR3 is CASSLMTGSAEQFF. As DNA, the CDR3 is TGTGCCAGCAGCTTAATGACAGGGTCGGCTGAGCAGTTCTTC.

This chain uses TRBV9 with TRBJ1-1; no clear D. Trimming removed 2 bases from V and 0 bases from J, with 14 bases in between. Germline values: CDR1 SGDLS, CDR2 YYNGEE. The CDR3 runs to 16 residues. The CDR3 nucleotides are TGTGCCAGCAGCGTGGCCCCGATGCGTTTGAACACTGAAGCTTTCTTT. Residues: CASSVAPMRLNTEAFF.

DNA of the CDR3: TGCGCCAGCAGCTTTCCTGTAGGGGGCGATGAAAACTATGGCTACACCTTC. Protein product: CASSFPVGGDENYGYTF. The gene calls are TRBV5-1 and TRBJ1-2, with 7 bases fitting TRBD1. The CDR3 is 17 residues long. Trimming cost V 2 bases and J 2 bases; bases outside gene matches: 12. Germline loops: CDR1 SGHRS, CDR2 YFSETQ.

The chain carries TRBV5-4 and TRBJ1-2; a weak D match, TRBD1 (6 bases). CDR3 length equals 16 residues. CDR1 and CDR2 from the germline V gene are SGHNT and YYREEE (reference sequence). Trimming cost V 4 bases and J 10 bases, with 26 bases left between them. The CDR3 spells CASSKGGEQPEGSYTF. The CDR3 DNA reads TGTGCCAGCAGCAAAGGGGGGGAACAGCCAGAGGGGTCCTACACCTTC.

This CDR3 reads CASSLTGTGGVGYGYTF. CDR3 nucleotides: TGTGCCAGCAGCCTAACCGGGACAGGGGGCGTTGGGTATGGCTACACCTTC. V and J are TRBV3-1 (or the pseudogene TRBV3-2) and TRBJ1-2; TRBD1 aligns across 12 bases. With V trimmed by 4 bases and J by 5 bases, 11 bases remained unmatched. Germline-derived CDR1 and CDR2 are LGHDT and YNNKEL (reference sequence). The CDR3 has 17 amino acids.

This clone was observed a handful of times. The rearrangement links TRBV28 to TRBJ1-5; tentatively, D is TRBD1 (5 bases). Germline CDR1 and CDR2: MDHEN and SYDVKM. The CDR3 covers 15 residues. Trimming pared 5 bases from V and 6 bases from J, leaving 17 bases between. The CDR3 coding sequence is TGTGCCAGCAGTGACCTGGCGGGGGAGGTTCAGCCCCAGCATTTT. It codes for CASSDLAGEVQPQHF.

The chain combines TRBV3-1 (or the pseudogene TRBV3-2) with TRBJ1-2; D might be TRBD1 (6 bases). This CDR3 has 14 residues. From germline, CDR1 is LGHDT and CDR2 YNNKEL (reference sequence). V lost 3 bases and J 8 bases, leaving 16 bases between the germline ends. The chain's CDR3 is CASSQRSGGGGYTF. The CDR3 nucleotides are TGTGCCAGCAGCCAGAGATCGGGCGGGGGCGGCTACACCTTC.

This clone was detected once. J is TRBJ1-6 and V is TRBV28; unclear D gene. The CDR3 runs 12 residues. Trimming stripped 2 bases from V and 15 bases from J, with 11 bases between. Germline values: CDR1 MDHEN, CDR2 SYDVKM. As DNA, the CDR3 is TGTGCCAGCAGTTTAAGGGCAGGAAACCTCCACTTT. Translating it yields CASSLRAGNLHF.

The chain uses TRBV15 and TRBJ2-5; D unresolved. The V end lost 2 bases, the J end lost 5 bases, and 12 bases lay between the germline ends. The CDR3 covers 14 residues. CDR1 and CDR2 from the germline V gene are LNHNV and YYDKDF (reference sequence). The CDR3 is CATSRLGTVETQYF. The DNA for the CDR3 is TGTGCCACCAGCAGATTGGGCACGGTGGAGACCCAGTACTTC.

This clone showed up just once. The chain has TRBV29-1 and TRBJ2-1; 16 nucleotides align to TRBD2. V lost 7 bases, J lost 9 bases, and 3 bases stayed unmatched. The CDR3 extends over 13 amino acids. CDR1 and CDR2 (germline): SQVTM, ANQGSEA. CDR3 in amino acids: CSAGLAGGLEQFF. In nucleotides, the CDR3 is TGCAGCGCGGGACTAGCGGGGGGGCTTGAGCAGTTCTTC.

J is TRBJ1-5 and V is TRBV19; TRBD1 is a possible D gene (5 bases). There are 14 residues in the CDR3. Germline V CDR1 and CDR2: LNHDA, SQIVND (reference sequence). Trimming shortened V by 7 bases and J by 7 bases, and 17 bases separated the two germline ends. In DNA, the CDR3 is TGTGCCAGTACCCCGGGGAACCGGGGGCAGCCCCAGCATTTT. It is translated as CASTPGNRGQPQHF.

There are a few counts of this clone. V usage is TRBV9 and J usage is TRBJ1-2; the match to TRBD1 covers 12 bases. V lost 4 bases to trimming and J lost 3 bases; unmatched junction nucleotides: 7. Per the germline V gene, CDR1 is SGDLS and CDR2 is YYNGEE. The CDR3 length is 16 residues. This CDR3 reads CASSFRDRGLDYGYTF. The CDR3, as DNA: TGTGCCAGCAGCTTCCGGGACAGGGGGCTTGACTATGGCTACACCTTC.

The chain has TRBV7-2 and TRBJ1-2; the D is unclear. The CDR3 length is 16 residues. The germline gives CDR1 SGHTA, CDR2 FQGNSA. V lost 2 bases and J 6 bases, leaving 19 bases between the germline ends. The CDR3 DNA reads TGTGCCAGCAGCTTATTTTCACCGACTGTCCCCAATGGCTACACCTTC. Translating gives CASSLFSPTVPNGYTF.

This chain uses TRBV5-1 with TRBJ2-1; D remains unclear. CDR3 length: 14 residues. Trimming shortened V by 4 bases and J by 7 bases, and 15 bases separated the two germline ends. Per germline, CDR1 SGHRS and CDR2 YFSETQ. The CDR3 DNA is TGCGCCAGCAGCGACCTACAGTATCGGAATGAGCAGTTCTTC. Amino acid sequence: CASSDLQYRNEQFF.

The CDR3 DNA sequence: TGCGCCAGCAGCTTGGACAGGGAAGAGACCCAGTACTTC. Translated, it gives CASSLDREETQYF. The rearrangement uses TRBV5-1 and TRBJ2-5; D possibly corresponds to TRBD1 (6 bases). Germline V CDR1 and CDR2: SGHRS, YFSETQ. Trimming stripped 0 bases from V and 3 bases from J, with 6 bases between. The CDR3 has 13 amino acids.

The CDR3 DNA is TGTGCCAGCAGCTTGGGACCCAGCAATCAGCCCCAGCATTTT. Its protein product is CASSLGPSNQPQHF. This rearrangement joins TRBV5-5 to TRBJ1-5; D is unclear. CDR1 is SGHKS, CDR2 YYEKEE, per germline (reference sequence). Trimming took 0 bases from V and 1 from J, leaving 5 bases between them. The CDR3 is 14 residues long.

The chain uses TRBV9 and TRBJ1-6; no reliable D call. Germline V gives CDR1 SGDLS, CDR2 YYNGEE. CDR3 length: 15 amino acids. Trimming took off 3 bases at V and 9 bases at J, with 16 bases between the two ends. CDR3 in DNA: TGTGCCAGCAGCGCTTGGGAGGGCGGGAGTTCACCCCTCCACTTT. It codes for CASSAWEGGSSPLHF.

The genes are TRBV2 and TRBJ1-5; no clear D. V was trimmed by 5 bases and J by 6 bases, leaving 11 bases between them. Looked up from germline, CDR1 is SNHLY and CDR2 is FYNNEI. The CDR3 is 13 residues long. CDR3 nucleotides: TGTGCCAGCAGTTTGAGGGCGAGTCAGCCCCAGCATTTT. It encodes CASSLRASQPQHF.

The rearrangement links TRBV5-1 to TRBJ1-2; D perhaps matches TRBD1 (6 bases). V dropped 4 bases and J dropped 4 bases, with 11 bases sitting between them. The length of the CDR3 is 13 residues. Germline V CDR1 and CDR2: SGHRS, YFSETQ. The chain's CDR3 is CASSHDRTYGYTF. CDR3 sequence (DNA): TGCGCCAGCAGCCACGACAGGACCTATGGCTACACCTTC.